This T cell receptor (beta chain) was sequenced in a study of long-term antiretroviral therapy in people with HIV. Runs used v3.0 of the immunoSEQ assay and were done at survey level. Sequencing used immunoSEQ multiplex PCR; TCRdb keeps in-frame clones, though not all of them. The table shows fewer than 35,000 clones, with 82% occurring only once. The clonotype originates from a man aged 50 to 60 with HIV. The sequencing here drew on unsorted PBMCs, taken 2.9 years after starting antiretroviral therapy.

This CDR3 is CASSLDPGGDELFF. CDR3 nucleotides: TGTGCCAGCAGCTTAGATCCGGGGGGGGACGAACTGTTTTTT. The chain employs TRBV11-2 and TRBJ1-4; possible D gene TRBD1, 5 bases. Trimming stripped 0 bases from V and 12 bases from J, with 14 bases between. The CDR3 totals 14 residues. Germline V lookup: CDR1 SGHAT, CDR2 FQNNGV.